The following is a TCR beta chain sequence with its context. No cognate antigen has been identified for it. Per-base quality was not reported, and no clone a single base away is much larger than it. TCR CDR3 regions were amplified from genomic DNA by multiplex PCR using the deep immunoSEQ assay. Extracted genomic DNA from each cell subset was spread evenly across all wells of several immunoSEQ 96-well plates, with each plate serving as a replicate. For sorted subsets, roughly 200 ng of genomic DNA, equivalent to about 30,000 T cell genomes, went into each replicate PCR. Purified libraries were measured with a Qubit 3.0 fluorometer, size-checked on a Bioanalyzer 2100, and measured again with the KAPA Library Quantification kit. Each immunoSEQ 96-well plate was sequenced on its own single-read 150-cycle Illumina NextSeq 550 flow cell. The study's processing was this. Because only junctional sequences without quality scores were contained in the immunoSEQ output, filtering matching that applied to full-length reads could not be performed. To assign V/J genes and CDR3, sequences were annotated using PyIR, a Python wrapper for IgBLAST v1.9, with IMGT germline references. Any read was removed if the V/J assignment was weak (E-value above 1e-6), the CDR3 was missing, or the read contained stop codons, out-of-frame junctions, or ambiguous translated residues. V3J clonotypes were defined as sequences sharing an identical inferred V gene, J gene, and CDR3 amino acid sequence. To compute the percentage overlap between repertoires, the number of shared unique clonotypes was divided by the size of the smaller repertoire. Repertoire richness was assessed with RTK rarefaction, the Chao1 estimator, and Recon v2.1 estimates of unobserved clonotypes. Generation probabilities for all TCRbeta clonotypes obtained by the gDNA method from a handful of donors were computed using OLGA. The source is immuneACCESS, and TCRdb retained only in-frame sequences with V and J called. Part of the clones is not carried over; for the studies checked, unresolved V genes explain less than half of this, and the remainder is unexplained. V and J calls and clone size follow that table, whereas D and trimming were derived from the DNA. The sample includes millions of clones, with approximately 90% observed a single time. Under 0.15% of the sample comes from the top ten.

Donors were healthy HIV-negative adults with no recently reported acute infections or vaccinations. Every donor was a Caucasian adult living in Nashville, Tennessee, USA. CD4+ T cells were enriched through magnetic negative selection, after which naive cells were positively selected on CD45RA and the remaining negative fraction served as the memory subset. Blood was collected by leukapheresis, and PBMCs were isolated by Ficoll-Histopaque density gradient centrifugation and then cryopreserved in liquid nitrogen vapor phase. Purity and quantity of every magnetically sorted T cell population were checked by analytical flow cytometry. From each sorted fraction, genomic DNA was isolated and quantified by UV absorbance on a Nanodrop 2000c. For CDR1 and CDR2, the germline V gene (reference sequence) lists SGHNT and YYREEE. Reading from cysteine to phenylalanine, the CDR3 counts 17 amino acids. The CDR3 DNA has 51 bases and is translated from base 1. Trimming takes 3 bases off V and 7 bases off J; junction bases not matched to a gene: 10.

The record originates from a study of shared clonotypes between healthy human individuals (dated by TCRdb to between 2020 and 2021). In the study overall: A few men and two women, aged 18 to 49 years, made up the cohort. To increase sequencing depth and limit assay-specific biases, different laboratories used diverse techniques to prepare libraries and sequence TCR repertoires. Between about 0.8 and 9 billion PBMCs per donor were obtained by leukapheresis. To estimate repertoire size and how much clonotypes are shared between individuals, the study performed deep sequencing of blood TCR repertoires from about five healthy adults. For each donor, three plates each were used for CD4 naive and CD4 memory, two plates were used for CD8 naive, and one plate was used for CD8 memory.

The full study reports these points: Pairwise subsampling indicated that sequencing depth was expected to affect the degree of clonotype sharing among donors. When several donors were compared, the shared fraction of clonotypes was roughly 5% for naive CD4, around 3.6% for naive CD8, about 2.4% for memory CD4, and 0.3% to 0.5% for memory CD8. Naive subsets generally had larger estimated clonotype richness than memory subsets did. Clonotypes shared by all four sorted-subset donors showed higher generation probabilities than non-shared clonotypes. Sampling was limited to blood, and TCR repertoires in tissue likely differ from TCR repertoires in blood. The genetic and exposure-history diversity represented was limited by the small number of donors. Incomplete sequencing was indicated by rarefaction of sorted-subset datasets, despite the large sequencing depth.

The sequence derives from a man in his late teens or twenties in good health. The source material was naive CD4+ T cells sorted from blood. The cell subset or site tag for this specimen amounts to: CD45RA+ positively selected. The chain uses TRBV5-4 and TRBJ2-1, with TRBD2 matching 13 junction bases. The CDR3 protein sequence reads: CASSSGLAGEGRNEQFF. At the DNA level, the sequence is TGTGCCAGCAGCTCCGGACTAGCGGGAGAAGGTAGAAATGAGCAGTTCTTC.